This TCR beta chain appears in the sequencing data of a study of Ad26.COV2.S vaccination and SARS-CoV-2 variants. Across the whole study: Once, or twice with 56 days between doses, Ad26.COV2.S was given intramuscularly. Study results and limitations: Spike-specific TCR breadth was greater in vaccine than placebo recipients.

Per germline, CDR1 MNHEY and CDR2 SMNVEV (reference sequence). This CDR3 has 15 amino acids. Deletions cut 3 bases from V and 2 bases from J, with 14 bases between. Treatment specified: 15 to 20 received Ad26.COV2.S at low or high dose, single or two shots; roughly five received placebo; per-sample allocation not given. All samples were drawn on day 63, counting from the first vaccine or placebo injection. This table comes from immunoSEQ multiplex PCR, and its TCRdb copy is limited to in-frame clones, with some not included. The data hold some 450,000 clones, with about 90% observed a single time. This clone was recorded once. What it binds is not known.

This material consisted of peripheral blood, taken in a trial of Ad26.COV2.S vaccine versus placebo. V gene TRBV27 combines with J gene TRBJ2-7, with D tentatively TRBD1 (5 bases). The sequence derives from a person between 18 and 59 years old who received the Ad26.COV2.S COVID-19 vaccine or a placebo. The CDR3 DNA is TGTGCCAGCAGTTTGGCGTCAGGGTGGCCCTACGAGCAGTACTTC. Amino acid sequence: CASSLASGWPYEQYF.